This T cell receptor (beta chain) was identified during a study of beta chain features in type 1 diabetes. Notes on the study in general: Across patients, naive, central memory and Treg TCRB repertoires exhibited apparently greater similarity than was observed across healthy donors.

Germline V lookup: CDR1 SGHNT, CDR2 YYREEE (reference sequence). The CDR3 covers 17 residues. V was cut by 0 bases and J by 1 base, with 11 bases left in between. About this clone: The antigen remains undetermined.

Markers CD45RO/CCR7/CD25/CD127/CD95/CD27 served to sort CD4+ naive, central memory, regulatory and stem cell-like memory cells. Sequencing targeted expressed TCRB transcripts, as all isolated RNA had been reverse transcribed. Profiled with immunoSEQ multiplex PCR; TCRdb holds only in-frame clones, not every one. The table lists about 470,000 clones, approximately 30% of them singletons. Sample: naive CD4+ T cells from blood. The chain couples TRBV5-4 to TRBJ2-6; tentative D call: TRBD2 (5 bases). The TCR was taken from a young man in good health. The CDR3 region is CASSLAGLSSGANVLTF. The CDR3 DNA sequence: TGTGCCAGCAGCTTGGCCGGACTGTCGTCTGGGGCCAACGTCCTGACTTTC.